The rows below give T cell receptor beta chains drawn from one sample of a study of Graves' ophthalmopathy and Graves' hyperthyroidism. From the multiplex PCR reads, TCRdb called clonotypes with MiXCR, one entry per CDR3 protein. Here the sample spans over a million distinct CDR3 sequences, roughly 35% being singletons. The source material was peripheral blood or thyroid tissue (not recorded which). These receptors came from an adult man with Graves' hyperthyroidism. Both conserved end residues are part of each CDR3. Fields, in order: clone size, J gene, D gene, V gene, CDR3 protein, CDR3 DNA. D genes are given only for firm matches. For some rows the clone size is stated as once, few or many, or as a class when expanded; others skip it.

many,TRBJ1-2,TRBD1,TRBV4-3,CASSQDGWDSPTYGYTF,TGCGCCAGCAGCCAAGATGGGTGGGACAGCCCTACCTATGGCTACACCTTC
-,TRBJ1-1,-,TRBV29-1,CSVRRTEAFF,TGCAGCGTTCGGAGGACTGAAGCTTTCTTT
-,TRBJ1-1,-,TRBV25-1,CASSGGTGEAFF,TGTGCCAGCAGTGGTGGGACGGGGGAAGCTTTCTTT
few,TRBJ1-5,-,TRBV9,CASSAEGQPQHF,TGTGCCAGCAGCGCCGAGGGTCAGCCCCAGCATTTT
many,TRBJ1-2,-,TRBV7-3,CASSNTRGYGYTF,TGTGCCAGCAGCAACACGCGAGGGTATGGCTACACCTTC
-,TRBJ1-2,-,TRBV15,CATSGDYGYTF,TGTGCCACCTCTGGGGACTATGGCTACACCTTC
many,TRBJ1-1,-,TRBV20-1,CSATEEPQGFEAFF,TGCAGTGCTACCGAAGAACCACAGGGTTTTGAAGCTTTCTTT
many,TRBJ2-7,-,TRBV20-1,CSAPPLGQYYEQYF,TGCAGTGCTCCTCCCCTGGGGCAGTACTACGAGCAGTACTTC
many,TRBJ1-2,-,TRBV10-3,CAISESVGSGYGYTF,TGTGCCATCAGTGAAAGTGTAGGGTCTGGCTATGGCTACACCTTC
many,TRBJ1-6,-,TRBV5-6,CASSLNGGSPLHF,TGTGCCAGCAGCTTGAATGGGGGCTCACCCCTCCACTTT
few,TRBJ2-7,-,TRBV20-1,CSAPVAGLPYEQYF,TGCAGTGCCCCGGTGGCGGGGCTCCCCTACGAGCAGTACTTC